The 20 T cell receptor beta chains below were found in one sample sequenced in a study of blood T cell repertoires in COVID-19. Profiling relied on immunoSEQ multiplex PCR, and the TCRdb table lists in-frame clones only, not all of them. In the table there are some 42,000 clones, almost 95% of which are singletons. The specimen was peripheral blood. These receptors were obtained from a man aged 50 or older with active COVID-19.

The chain joins TRBV27 to TRBJ2-7, with D tentatively TRBD1 (6 bases). Germline V gene lookup returns CDR1 MNHEY and CDR2 SMNVEV (reference sequence). The V and J ends lost 8 bases and 6 bases respectively, with 17 bases between them. CDR3 size: 13 residues. CDR3 coding DNA: TGTGCCAGCTCCCACAGGGCTGATAGCGAGCAGTACTTC. Its translation: CASSHRADSEQYF.

The chain uses TRBV2 and TRBJ2-7, with D possibly TRBD2 on 6 matching bases. The CDR3 is 17 amino acids. Looked up from germline, CDR1 is SNHLY and CDR2 is FYNNEI. Deletions cut 3 bases from V and 0 bases from J, with 18 bases between. CDR3 nucleotides: TGTGCCAGCAGTGATCCGCGGGGCAGGGAAGTCTCCTACGAGCAGTACTTC. Residues: CASSDPRGREVSYEQYF.

The rearrangement joins TRBV27 to TRBJ1-5; tentatively, D is TRBD1 (5 bases). V dropped 4 bases and J dropped 0 bases, with 16 bases sitting between them. CDR1 is MNHEY, CDR2 SMNVEV, per germline (reference sequence). The CDR3 consists of 17 residues. The CDR3 bases are TGTGCCAGCAGTTCCTTAGGACCCGGGGGTAGCAATCAGCCCCAGCATTTT. This codes for CASSSLGPGGSNQPQHF.

The chain has TRBV20-1 and TRBJ1-2; TRBD1 agrees at 10 bases. V lost 3 bases, J lost 2 bases, and 6 bases stayed unmatched. CDR1 is DFQATT and CDR2 is SNEGSKA in the germline V gene (reference sequence). The CDR3 length is 15 residues. CDR3 amino acids: CSASIPGQGNYGYTF. CDR3 coding DNA: TGCAGTGCTAGTATACCGGGACAGGGGAACTATGGCTACACCTTC.

The chain is built from TRBV27 and TRBJ2-7, with D possibly TRBD1 on 5 matching bases. V lost 2 bases to trimming and J lost 7 bases, with 15 bases between them. The CDR3 covers 14 residues. The germline V gene has CDR1 MNHEY and CDR2 SMNVEV (reference sequence). The CDR3 nucleotides read TGTGCCAGCAGTTTAACAGGACCAATCGAGGAGCAGTACTTC. This gives the protein CASSLTGPIEEQYF.

V is TRBV3-1 (or the pseudogene TRBV3-2) and J is TRBJ1-2; TRBD1 matches at 8 bases. In germline, CDR1 is LGHDT, CDR2 YNNKEL (reference sequence). This CDR3 region has 14 residues. V lost 3 bases, J lost 3 bases, and 3 bases stayed unmatched. CDR3 amino acids: CASSQNRGDYGYTF. CDR3 nucleotides: TGTGCCAGCAGCCAGAACAGGGGGGACTATGGCTACACCTTC.

The chain has TRBV27 and TRBJ1-2; TRBD1 agrees at 12 bases. This CDR3 spans 16 amino acids. Trimming cost V 6 bases and J 8 bases; bases outside gene matches: 13. CDR1 MNHEY and CDR2 SMNVEV come from the germline V gene (reference sequence). In nucleotides, the CDR3 is TGTGCCAGCAGGAGCGATCCGGGACAGGGGGCGCGAGGCTACACCTTC. The encoded protein is CASRSDPGQGARGYTF.

Only a few counts were recorded for this clone. The V and J genes are TRBV2 and TRBJ1-3; D may be TRBD1 (6 bases). CDR3 length equals 15 residues. Germline CDR1 reads SNHLY; CDR2 reads FYNNEI. V dropped 4 bases and J dropped 0 bases, with 10 bases sitting between them. The CDR3 nucleotides read TGTGCCAGCAGTGTTGACAGGAACTCTGGAAACACCATATATTTT. It yields the protein CASSVDRNSGNTIYF.

CDR3 sequence (DNA): TGTGCCAGCAGTTTAGGACAGGGTTACGACGAGCAGTACTTC. Amino acid sequence: CASSLGQGYDEQYF. The chain joins TRBV28 to TRBJ2-7, with 8 bases lining up with TRBD1. From germline, CDR1 is MDHEN and CDR2 SYDVKM. Unmatched junction bases numbered 5, after V lost 2 bases and J lost 5 bases. The CDR3 is 14 residues long.

The V gene is TRBV28, the J gene TRBJ2-5, with D possibly being TRBD2 (6 bases). The germline V gene encodes CDR1 MDHEN and CDR2 SYDVKM. The length of the CDR3 is 14 residues. Between the trimmed V and J ends, which lost 7 bases and 5 bases, there was a span of 17 bases. The CDR3 nucleotides are TGTGCCAGCATTGATTCGGGACTCGGGGAGACCCAGTACTTC. Amino acid sequence: CASIDSGLGETQYF. Full variable domain (remainder filled in from reference TRBV28 and TRBJ2-5): DVKVTQSSRYLVKRTGEKVFLECVQDMDHENMFWYRQDPGLGLRLIYFSYDVKMKEKGDIPEGYSVSREKKERFSLILESASTNQTSMYLCASIDSGLGETQYFGPGTRLLVL.

The rearrangement joins TRBV7-9 to TRBJ1-1; D might be TRBD1 (5 bases). The CDR3 extends over 15 amino acids. Trimming removed 5 bases at V and 0 bases at J, with 13 bases between. Per germline, CDR1 SEHNR and CDR2 FQNEAQ (reference sequence). The CDR3 protein is CASSEDIPLNTEAFF. The CDR3 DNA reads as TGTGCCAGCAGCGAGGACATACCCCTGAACACTGAAGCTTTCTTT. Variable domain in full (rest from reference TRBV7-9 and TRBJ1-1): DTGVSQNPRHKITKRGQNVTFRCDPISEHNRLYWYRQTLGQGPEFLTYFQNEAQLEKSRLLSDRFSAERPKGSFSTLEIQRTEQGDSAMYLCASSEDIPLNTEAFFGQGTRLTVV.

The genes are TRBV5-4 and TRBJ2-5; 7 nucleotides match TRBD1. Unmatched junction bases numbered 4, after V lost 2 bases and J lost 3 bases. Germline CDR1 SGHNT, CDR2 YYREEE (reference sequence). The length of the CDR3 is 14 residues. The CDR3 loop is CASSFGQAEETQYF. The CDR3 nucleotides read TGTGCCAGCAGCTTCGGACAGGCAGAAGAGACCCAGTACTTC. The full variable domain, with the rest looked up from reference TRBV5-4 and TRBJ2-5, is ETGVTQSPTHLIKTRGQQVTLRCSSQSGHNTVSWYQQALGQGPQFIFQYYREEENGRGNFPPRFSGLQFPNYSSELNVNALELDDSALYLCASSFGQAEETQYFGPGTRLLVL.

The chain couples TRBV2 to TRBJ2-3; TRBD1 aligns across 8 bases. Germline CDR1 SNHLY, CDR2 FYNNEI. Unmatched junction bases numbered 5, after V lost 1 base and J lost 2 bases. The CDR3 length is 16 residues. This CDR3 is CASSEGTGWNTDTQYF. The CDR3 DNA reads TGTGCCAGCAGTGAAGGGACAGGGTGGAACACAGATACGCAGTATTTT.

The chain is built from TRBV5-1 and TRBJ1-1, with a weak D call TRBD1 (6 bases). The CDR3 spans 17 residues. In germline, CDR1 is SGHRS, CDR2 YFSETQ. V was pared by 1 base and J by 1 base, with 17 bases between. The CDR3: CASSLWGQGASNTEAFF. The CDR3 coding sequence is TGCGCCAGCAGCTTGTGGGGGCAGGGCGCTTCGAACACTGAAGCTTTCTTT.

This clone has more than one count but fewer than ten. The V and J genes are TRBV28 and TRBJ2-3; 8 bases map to TRBD2. In germline, CDR1 is MDHEN, CDR2 SYDVKM. Trimming cost V 5 bases and J 6 bases; bases outside gene matches: 13. This CDR3 comprises 16 residues. Written as DNA, the CDR3 is TGTGCCAGCAGTCCTTCAATTGGGACTAGAACGGATACGCAGTATTTT. Translation: CASSPSIGTRTDTQYF.

Of note for this clone: At one end, the junction sequence differs from germline, possibly due to a read error. This chain connects TRBV7-7 to TRBJ2-7; the D is unclear. Per germline, CDR1 SSHAT and CDR2 FNYEAQ (reference sequence). CDR3 length: 14 residues. The CDR3 reads CASSLDDRSYEQYF. The CDR3 DNA sequence: TGTGCTAGCAGCTTAGACGATCGGTCCTACGAGCAGTACTTC.

The V call is TRBV28, the J call TRBJ2-1; 14 bases are a match to TRBD2. CDR3 length: 15 amino acids. V lost 5 bases, J lost 10 bases, and 7 bases stayed unmatched. CDR1 and CDR2 (germline): MDHEN, SYDVKM. DNA for the CDR3: TGTGCCAGCAGTGCGGGACTAGCGGGAGCCAGGGAGCAGTTCTTC. As protein: CASSAGLAGAREQFF.

This clone has only one observation. The chain employs TRBV28 and TRBJ2-7, with TRBD1 matching over 7 bases. Per the germline V gene, CDR1 is MDHEN and CDR2 is SYDVKM. The CDR3 has 13 residues. With 5 bases clipped from V and 7 bases from J, the junction kept 8 bases outside the gene matches. The CDR3 nucleotides are TGTGCCAGCAGTCTGCCCCCGACAGGGGAGCAGTACTTC. Translating it yields CASSLPPTGEQYF.

The V and J genes are TRBV28 and TRBJ1-1, with 10 nucleotides matching TRBD1. With V trimmed by 7 bases and J by 1 base, 12 bases remained unmatched. Germline CDR1 reads MDHEN; CDR2 reads SYDVKM. The CDR3 has 17 amino acids. The CDR3 nucleotides are TGTGCCAGCACCCGAGGGACAGGGGATTGGAAGAACACTGAAGCTTTCTTT. Protein product: CASTRGTGDWKNTEAFF.

The chain carries TRBV19 and TRBJ2-5; 8 bases are shared with TRBD1. Germline CDR1 is LNHDA and CDR2 is SQIVND (reference sequence). The CDR3 is 13 amino acids. V was clipped by 5 bases and J by 4 bases; unmatched bases: 3. The CDR3 coding sequence is TGTGCCAGTAGTCCCACAGGGGGAGAGACCCAGTACTTC. This codes for CASSPTGGETQYF.